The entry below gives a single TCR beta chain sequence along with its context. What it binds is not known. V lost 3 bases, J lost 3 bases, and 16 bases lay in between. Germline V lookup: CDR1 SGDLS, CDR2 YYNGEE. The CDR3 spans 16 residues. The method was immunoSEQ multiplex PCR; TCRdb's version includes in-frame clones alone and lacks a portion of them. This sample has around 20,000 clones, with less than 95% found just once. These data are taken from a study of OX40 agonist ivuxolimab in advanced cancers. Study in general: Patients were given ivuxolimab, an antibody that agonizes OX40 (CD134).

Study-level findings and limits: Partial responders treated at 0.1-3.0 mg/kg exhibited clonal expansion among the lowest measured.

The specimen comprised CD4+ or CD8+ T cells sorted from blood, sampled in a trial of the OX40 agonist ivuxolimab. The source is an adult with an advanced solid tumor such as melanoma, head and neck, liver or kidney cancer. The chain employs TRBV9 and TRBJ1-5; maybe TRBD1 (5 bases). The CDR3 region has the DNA TGTGCCAGCAGCGGGGGGGATCGGGAGAACAATCAGCCCCAGCATTTT. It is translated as CASSGGDRENNQPQHF. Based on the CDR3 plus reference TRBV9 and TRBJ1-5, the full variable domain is DSGVTQTPKHLITATGQRVTLRCSPRSGDLSVYWYQQSLDQGLQFLIQYYNGEERAKGNILERFSAQQFPDLHSELNLSSLELGDSALYFCASSGGDRENNQPQHFGDGTRLSIL.